Below, 5 T cell receptor beta chains from the same sample are listed, as sequenced in a study of T cell repertoires in cytomegalovirus infection (dated by TCRdb to the late 2010s). TCRdb shows the sequencer as Illumina HiSeq 1500. The public sequencing data were trimmed at Q25 with fastp and processed into clonotypes with MiXCR by TCRdb, which kept only in-frame beta chains. When rows share a CDR3 protein, they turn into one entry using the most common DNA and genes. Here the sample has around 530,000 distinct CDR3 sequences; more than 25% occur a single time. Around 13% of the sample rests with the top ten. The sample taken for sequencing was PBMCs. All receptors come from a human donor in good health (CMV status not recorded). Some clones in this sample may be carry-over from other donors' samples.

J is TRBJ1-2 and V is TRBV7-9; TRBD1 matches at 7 bases. The V segment lost 6 bases and the J segment 7 bases; nucleotides outside the gene matches: 5. Germline V gives CDR1 SEHNR, CDR2 FQNEAQ (reference sequence). The CDR3 totals 12 residues. The CDR3 DNA reads TGTGCCAGCAGAGGGACAGTAGGTGGCTACACCTTC. Translated: CASRGTVGGYTF.

This sequence joins TRBV19 and TRBJ2-1; 8 nucleotides line up with TRBD1. The V gene end was trimmed by 3 bases and the J gene end by 7 bases; junction bases not matched to a gene: 11. Germline V gene sequence: CDR1 LNHDA, CDR2 SQIVND (reference sequence). The CDR3 is 16 amino acids. CDR3 loop: CASSILGTGKGNEQFF. The CDR3 region has the DNA TGTGCCAGTAGTATCTTAGGGACAGGTAAGGGTAATGAGCAGTTCTTC.

The chain links TRBV24-1 to TRBJ1-1; the match to TRBD1 covers 7 bases. From germline, CDR1 is KGHDR and CDR2 SFDVKD. The CDR3 loop spans 17 amino acids. V shed 6 bases and J 0 bases; nucleotides not matched to a gene: 12. The CDR3 region is CATSLYRGSNMNTEAFF. The CDR3 nucleotides are TGTGCCACCAGTTTATACAGGGGAAGTAACATGAACACTGAAGCTTTCTTT.

This clonotype has only one observation. The chain has TRBV10-3 and TRBJ2-5; either TRBD1 or TRBD2 may supply D (5 bases each). Germline V gene sequence: CDR1 ENHRY, CDR2 SYGVKD. The CDR3 has 11 amino acids. The V end was cut by 4 bases, the J end by 5 bases, with 5 bases between. The CDR3 region has the DNA TGTGCCATCAGTGGGGGGGAGACCCAGTACTTC. Encoded protein: CAISGGETQYF.

The rearrangement uses TRBV2 and TRBJ1-5, with unresolved D. The CDR3 is 14 amino acids. Per the germline V gene, CDR1 is SNHLY and CDR2 is FYNNEI. V lost 3 bases, J lost 5 bases, and 11 bases lay in between. DNA of the CDR3: TGTGCCAGCAGTGAGGAGGGATCTCATCAGCCCCAGCATTTT. Amino acid sequence: CASSEEGSHQPQHF.